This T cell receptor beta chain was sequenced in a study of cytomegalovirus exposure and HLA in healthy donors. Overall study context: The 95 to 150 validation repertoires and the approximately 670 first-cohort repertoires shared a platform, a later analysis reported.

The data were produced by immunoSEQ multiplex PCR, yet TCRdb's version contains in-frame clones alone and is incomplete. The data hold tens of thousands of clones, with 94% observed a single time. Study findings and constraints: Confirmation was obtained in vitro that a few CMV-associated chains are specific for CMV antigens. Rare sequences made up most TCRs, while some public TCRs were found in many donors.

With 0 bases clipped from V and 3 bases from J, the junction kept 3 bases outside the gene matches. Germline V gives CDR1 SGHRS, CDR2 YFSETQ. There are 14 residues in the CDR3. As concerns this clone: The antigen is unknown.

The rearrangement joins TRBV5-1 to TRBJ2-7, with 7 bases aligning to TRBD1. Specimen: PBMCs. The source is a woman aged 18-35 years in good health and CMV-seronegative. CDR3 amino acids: CASSLGQGDYEQYF. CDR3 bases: TGCGCCAGCAGCTTGGGACAGGGAGACTACGAGCAGTACTTC.